Below are 14 T cell receptor beta chains sequenced from a single sample in a study of Graves' ophthalmopathy and Graves' hyperthyroidism (dated by TCRdb to between 2017 and 2018). This sample was sequenced with an Illumina HiSeq 2000. TCR beta CDR3 regions were amplified from RNA transcripts for repertoire sequencing. HTBI primers and the Qiagen OneStep RT-PCR kit were used in a first-round RT-PCR, which was followed by a second-round multiplex PCR, size selection and purification. The raw public data were reprocessed by TCRdb itself: fastp quality trimming at Q25, MiXCR clonotype calling, in-frame beta chains only. Rows are unified per CDR3 protein, each entry keeping the most common DNA and genes. The sample data list roughly 480,000 distinct CDR3 sequences, and under 15% of these were observed just once. The leading ten clones occupy about a tenth of the sample. Specimen: blood. All receptors come from a woman aged 30 to 39 with Graves' ophthalmopathy. Donor details come from another sample of the same person, matched by shared clones.

This chain connects TRBV4-1 to TRBJ2-2; 9 nucleotides match TRBD1. Germline trimming cut 8 bases from V and 0 bases from J; bases unmatched to any gene: 7. Germline CDR1 MGHRA, CDR2 YSYEKL. The length of the CDR3 is 16 residues. CDR3: CASGPGQGSNTGELFF. CDR3 DNA sequence: TGCGCCAGCGGACCAGGACAGGGGTCGAACACCGGGGAGCTGTTTTTT.

The chain links TRBV5-1 to TRBJ2-5; maybe TRBD2 (6 bases). The CDR3 runs 13 residues. From germline, CDR1 is SGHRS and CDR2 YFSETQ. V gave up 4 bases and J gave up 2 bases, with 9 bases separating them. In DNA, the CDR3 is TGCGCCAGCAGCGCGACTAGACAAGAGACCCAGTACTTC. Translating gives CASSATRQETQYF.

This clonotype has a count of ten or more. This chain joins TRBV6-1 and TRBJ2-4; 7 positions match TRBD1. The trim removed 1 base at V and 3 bases at J, leaving 6 bases unmatched. Germline CDR1 reads MNHNS; CDR2 reads SASEGT. The CDR3 totals 16 residues. CDR3 sequence (DNA): TGTGCCAGCAGTGAAGGGAATACAGGGGTCAAAAACATTCAGTACTTC. Protein product: CASSEGNTGVKNIQYF.

Many counts were recorded for this clonotype. The rearrangement uses TRBV12-3 or TRBV12-4 and TRBJ2-5; D possibly matches TRBD1 or TRBD2 (5 bases each). The CDR3 extends over 13 amino acids. With 7 bases removed from V and 5 bases from J, the gap between germline ends came to 14 bases. The CDR3 DNA reads TGTGCCAGCACCCATACTTGGGGGGAGACCCAGTACTTC. Amino acids: CASTHTWGETQYF.

This clonotype was seen repeatedly, ten times or more. The rearrangement links TRBV6-4 to TRBJ2-7; 12 bases agree with TRBD1. J lost 2 bases, V lost 8 bases, and 13 bases had no gene match. Germline assignment: CDR1 MRHNA and CDR2 SNTAGT. This CDR3 is built from 17 residues. This chain's CDR3 is CASEGQGASGDPYEQYF. In DNA, the CDR3 is TGTGCCAGCGAGGGACAGGGGGCTAGCGGAGACCCCTACGAGCAGTACTTC.

This clonotype was detected a few times. This chain links TRBV4-1 with TRBJ1-5; the match to TRBD1 covers 8 bases. This CDR3 comprises 15 residues. Per germline, CDR1 MGHRA and CDR2 YSYEKL. V trimming: 4 bases; J trimming: 3 bases; junction bases outside the gene matches: 5. The CDR3 bases are TGCGCCAGCAGCCTCTGGACAGGGCTCAATCAGCCCCAGCATTTT. Its translation is CASSLWTGLNQPQHF.

As DNA, the CDR3 is TGTGCCAGCAGCCCAGGAGGGGGTCCTAGCAATCAGCCCCAGCATTTT. This translates into CASSPGGGPSNQPQHF. The rearrangement uses TRBV11-2 and TRBJ1-5; D is perhaps TRBD1 (6 bases). V was trimmed by 5 bases and J by 0 bases, leaving 14 bases between them. The CDR3 is 16 residues long. Per germline, CDR1 SGHAT and CDR2 FQNNGV.

This clonotype was found many times. CDR3 sequence reads: CASSLGRGRTEAFF. As DNA, the CDR3 is TGTGCCAGCAGCTTAGGTAGGGGGAGAACTGAAGCTTTCTTT. The chain joins TRBV7-2 to TRBJ1-1; weak D call: TRBD1 (6 bases). Germline-derived CDR1 and CDR2 are SGHTA and FQGNSA. CDR3 length: 14 residues. Trimming removed 1 base at V and 5 bases at J, with 11 bases between.

The chain's CDR3 is CASRIATEAFF. CDR3 sequence (DNA): TGTGCCAGCAGAATAGCCACTGAAGCTTTCTTT. The gene calls are TRBV28 and TRBJ1-1; no firm D call. Trimming pared 6 bases from V and 4 bases from J, leaving 6 bases between. The CDR3 spans 11 residues. Germline V CDR1 and CDR2: MDHEN, SYDVKM.

Concerning this clonotype: With a much larger clone just one base away, this may be a read error. V and J are TRBV19 and TRBJ1-1; D not certain. The germline gives CDR1 LNHDA, CDR2 SQIVND (reference sequence). The CDR3 extends over 15 amino acids. Written as DNA, the CDR3 is TGTGCCAGTAGTATGCATCAGTTGCGCGGAACTGAATCTTTCTTT. This gives the protein CASSMHQLRGTESFF. Supplemented by reference TRBV19 and TRBJ1-1, the full variable domain reads DGGITQSPKYLFRKEGQNVTLSCEQNLNHDAMYWYRQDPGQGLRLIYYSQIVNDFQKGDIAEGYSVSREKKESFPLTVTSAQKNPTAFYLCASSMHQLRGTESFFGQGTRLTVV.

The CDR3 here is CATARGRLDQPQHF. The CDR3 DNA is TGTGCCACGGCCAGGGGGCGGTTGGATCAGCCCCAGCATTTT. The chain is built from TRBV15 and TRBJ1-5, with 8 bases lining up with TRBD1. This CDR3 spans 14 amino acids. J gave up 5 bases and V 9 bases, and 9 bases lay outside the gene matches. Germline-derived CDR1 and CDR2 are LNHNV and YYDKDF (reference sequence).

This clonotype came up a few times. The chain has TRBV5-1 and TRBJ1-1; 7 bases fit TRBD1. The V segment lost 6 bases and the J segment 1 base; nucleotides outside the gene matches: 9. The CDR3 is 15 amino acids. The germline gives CDR1 SGHRS, CDR2 YFSETQ. CDR3: CASTKGAGGNTEAFF. The CDR3 DNA sequence: TGCGCCAGCACCAAGGGGGCAGGAGGGAACACTGAAGCTTTCTTT.

This clonotype was seen a few times. The chain uses TRBV4-1 and TRBJ2-2; D may match TRBD1 or TRBD2 (7 bases each). In germline, CDR1 is MGHRA, CDR2 YSYEKL. V lost 4 bases, J lost 7 bases, and 16 bases lay in between. The CDR3 has 15 amino acids. This chain's CDR3 is CASSLRSGGGGELFF. The CDR3 coding sequence is TGCGCCAGCAGCCTAAGATCAGGGGGGGGCGGGGAGCTGTTTTTT.

The chain recombines TRBV28 with TRBJ1-5; 7 bases are a match to TRBD1. Losses at the gene ends were 8 bases for V and 3 bases for J; bases not matched to a gene: 13. CDR3 length: 16 residues. CDR1 MDHEN and CDR2 SYDVKM come from the germline V gene. Here the CDR3 reads CASAPGGREVNQPQHF. As DNA, the CDR3 is TGTGCCAGCGCACCAGGGGGAAGGGAGGTCAATCAGCCCCAGCATTTT.